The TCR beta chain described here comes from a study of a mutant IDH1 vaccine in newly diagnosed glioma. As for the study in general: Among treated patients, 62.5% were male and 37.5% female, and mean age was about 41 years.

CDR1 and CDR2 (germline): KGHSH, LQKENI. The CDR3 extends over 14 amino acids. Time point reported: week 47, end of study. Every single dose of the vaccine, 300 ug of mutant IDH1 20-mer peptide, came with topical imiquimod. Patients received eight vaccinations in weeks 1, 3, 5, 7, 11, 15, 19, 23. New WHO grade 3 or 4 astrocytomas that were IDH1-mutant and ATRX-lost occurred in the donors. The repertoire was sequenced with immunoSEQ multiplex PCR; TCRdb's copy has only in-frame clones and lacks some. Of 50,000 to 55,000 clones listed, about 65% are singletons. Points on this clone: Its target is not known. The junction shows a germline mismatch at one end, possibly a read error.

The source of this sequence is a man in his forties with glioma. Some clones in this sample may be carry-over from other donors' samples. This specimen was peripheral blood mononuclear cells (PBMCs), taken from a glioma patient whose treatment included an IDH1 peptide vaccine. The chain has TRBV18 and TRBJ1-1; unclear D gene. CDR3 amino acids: CASTTTKMNTEAFF. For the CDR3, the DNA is TGTGCCAGCACAACCACAAAGATGAACACTGAAGCCTTCTTT.